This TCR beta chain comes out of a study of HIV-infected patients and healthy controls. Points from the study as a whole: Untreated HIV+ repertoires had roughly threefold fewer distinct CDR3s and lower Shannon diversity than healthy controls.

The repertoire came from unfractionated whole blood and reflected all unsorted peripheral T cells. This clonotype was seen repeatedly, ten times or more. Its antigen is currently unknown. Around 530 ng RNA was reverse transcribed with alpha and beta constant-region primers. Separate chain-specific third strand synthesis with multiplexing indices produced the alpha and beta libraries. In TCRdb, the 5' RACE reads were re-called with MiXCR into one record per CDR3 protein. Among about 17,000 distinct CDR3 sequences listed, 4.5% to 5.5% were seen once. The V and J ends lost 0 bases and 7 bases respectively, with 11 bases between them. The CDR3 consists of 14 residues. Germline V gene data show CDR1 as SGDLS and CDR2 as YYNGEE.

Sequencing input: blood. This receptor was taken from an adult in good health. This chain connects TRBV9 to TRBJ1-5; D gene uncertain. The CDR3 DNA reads TGTGCCAGCAGCGTAGGGGGTGGCGGACAGCCCCAGCATTTT. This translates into CASSVGGGGQPQHF.